The TCR beta chain under discussion was sequenced for a study of OX40 agonist ivuxolimab in advanced cancers. About the study: Hepatocellular carcinoma, melanoma, renal cell or head and neck cancer was diagnosed in the dose-escalation patients.

General study points: CD8+ T cells were the subset that, on average, had more expanded clones than CD4+. In a subset of nonresponders, normalized T-cell clonal expansion was also low. Dose levels from 0.1 to 3.0 mg/kg saw CD4+ and CD8+ blood T cells expand clonally by week 6.

J gave up 6 bases and V 0 bases, and 9 bases lay outside the gene matches. This CDR3 region has 17 residues. Per germline, CDR1 SGHRS and CDR2 YFSETQ. A remark on this clone: What it recognizes is unknown.

Libraries were prepared by immunoSEQ multiplex PCR; TCRdb keeps only in-frame clonotypes and omits some of them. The profile shows about 82,000 clones, roughly 89% of them singletons. The starting material was CD4+ or CD8+ T cells sorted from blood, obtained in a trial of the OX40 agonist ivuxolimab. The chain combines TRBV5-1 with TRBJ1-6, with 7 bases that match TRBD1. The TCR comes from an adult with an advanced solid tumor such as melanoma, head and neck, liver or kidney cancer. The CDR3 sequence is CASSLALTGTVNSPLHF. The CDR3 nucleotides read TGCGCCAGCAGCTTGGCCCTCACCGGGACAGTTAATTCACCCCTCCACTTT.